This entry features one TCR beta chain sequence. Every donor was a healthy person donating bone marrow. The entry originates in a study of cytomegalovirus exposure and HLA in healthy donors. V lost 10 bases and J lost 2; bases outside the gene matches: 6. This CDR3 has 13 residues. The germline V gene encodes CDR1 MNHNS and CDR2 SASEGT. The PCR was carried out with 60 Vbeta primers and 13 Jbeta primers. Original processing notes: Unique TCR beta chains numbered approximately 76 million in a later analysis, with about 11 million shared. Clones were sequenced by immunoSEQ multiplex PCR, and TCRdb holds only the in-frame ones, with some missing. V and J calls plus clone size are reproduced from that table; the DNA served to infer D and trimming. The table lists 150,000 to 200,000 clones, roughly 85% of them singletons.

This receptor was identified in a man aged 35-49 years in good health and CMV-seropositive. The sample consisted of PBMCs. The genes are TRBV6-1 and TRBJ1-2, with 8 positions matching TRBD1. DNA of the CDR3: TGTGCCACCCCGGACAGGGCGAACTATGGCTACACCTTC. Translating it yields CATPDRANYGYTF.